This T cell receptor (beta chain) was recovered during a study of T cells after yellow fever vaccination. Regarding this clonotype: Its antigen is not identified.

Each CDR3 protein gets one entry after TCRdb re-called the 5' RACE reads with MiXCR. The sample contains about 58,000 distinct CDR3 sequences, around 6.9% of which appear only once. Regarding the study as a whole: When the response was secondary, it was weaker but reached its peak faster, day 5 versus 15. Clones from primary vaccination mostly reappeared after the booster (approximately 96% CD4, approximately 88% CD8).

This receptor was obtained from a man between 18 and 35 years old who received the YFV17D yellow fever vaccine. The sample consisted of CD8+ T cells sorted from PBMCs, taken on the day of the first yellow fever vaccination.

In DNA form, the CDR3 reads TGTGCCAGCAGCTCAAGCGGGGGGGCTGTGGAGACCCAGTACTTC. Translated: CASSSSGGAVETQYF. This chain links TRBV11-2 with TRBJ2-5; TRBD2 aligns across 10 bases. The length of the CDR3 is 15 residues. With V trimmed by 4 bases and J by 5 bases, 7 bases remained unmatched. Germline CDR1 reads SGHAT; CDR2 reads FQNNGV.